One sample yielded the 4 T cell receptor beta chains listed below, sequenced in a study of blood T cell repertoires in COVID-19. Produced via immunoSEQ multiplex PCR; TCRdb's table is partial and in-frame only. This repertoire shows tens of thousands of clones, about 90% found once; its top ten account for 5% to 6%. Sample: peripheral blood. All receptors come from a man in his fifties or sixties with acute or convalescent COVID-19.

V is TRBV10-3 and J is TRBJ2-5, with 7 bases fitting TRBD2. CDR1 is ENHRY and CDR2 is SYGVKD in the germline V gene. With V trimmed by 2 bases and J by 5 bases, 5 bases remained unmatched. CDR3 length: 14 amino acids. CDR3 in amino acids: CAISETSEGETQYF. The CDR3 bases are TGTGCCATCAGTGAGACTAGCGAAGGGGAGACCCAGTACTTC.

The rearrangement joins TRBV7-2 to TRBJ2-2, with 11 bases lining up with TRBD2. From germline, CDR1 is SGHTA and CDR2 FQGNSA. CDR3 size: 16 residues. V dropped 2 bases and J dropped 3; count of bases not matched to a gene: 2. CDR3 bases: TGTGCCAGCAGCTTAAGACTAGCGGGATACACCGGGGAGCTGTTTTTT. Translation: CASSLRLAGYTGELFF.

This clone occurred once. The chain is built from TRBV12-5 and TRBJ2-7; D is possibly TRBD2 (5 bases). CDR3 size: 15 residues. CDR1 is LGHNT, CDR2 FRNRAP, per germline. Trimming pared 0 bases from V and 7 bases from J, leaving 16 bases between. The CDR3, as DNA: TGTGCTAGTGGTTTGGTTTTAGCGACGGTTGGGGAGCAGTACTTC. Amino acid sequence: CASGLVLATVGEQYF. Supplemented by reference TRBV12-5 and TRBJ2-7, the full variable domain reads DARVTQTPRHKVTEMGQEVTMRCQPILGHNTVFWYRQTMMQGLELLAYFRNRAPLDDSGMPKDRFSAEMPDATLATLKIQPSEPRDSAVYFCASGLVLATVGEQYFGPGTRLTVT.

This sequence joins TRBV14 and TRBJ2-5; 10 nucleotides line up with TRBD2. The CDR3 spans 19 residues. Losses at the gene ends were 1 base for V and 4 bases for J; bases not matched to a gene: 15. CDR1 and CDR2 from the germline V gene are SGHDN and FVKESK. The CDR3 DNA sequence: TGTGCCAGCAGCCAAGCATTGTGGCTAGCGGGAGATTGGGGAGAGACCCAGTACTTC. The encoded protein is CASSQALWLAGDWGETQYF.